Ten or more counts support the clone carrying this T cell receptor beta chain. Its antigen is not identified. Sorting captured naive CD8 T cells as CD8+CD4-CCR7+CD45RA+. These data come from a study of molecular identifiers for immune sequencing clone quantification. CDR1 and CDR2 from the germline V gene are SGDLS and YYNGEE. V lost 4 bases and J lost 4; bases outside the gene matches: 13. The CDR3 has 16 residues. Study results and limitations: Clonotypes topping 20 RNA copies carried over 98% of effector molecules but under 1% of naive ones. Spiked Jurkat TCR RNA equivalent to one cell reportedly surfaced among some 990,000 naive cells. Underestimation of highly expanded clone sizes could arise where identical TCR molecules share a barcode.

Each CDR3 protein gets one entry after TCRdb re-called the PCR reads with MiXCR. The table has 300,000 to 350,000 distinct CDR3 sequences, around a fifth seen once. Sample: naive CD8+ T cells from blood, with Jurkat cell RNA spiked in. Stated subset: FACS-sorted CD8+CD4-CCR7+CD45RA+ naive T cells. The V and J genes are TRBV9 and TRBJ2-7, with 8 bases lining up with TRBD1. This receptor was obtained from a human donor in good health. Some libraries in this study had Jurkat cell RNA spiked in. The CDR3 here is CASSPQTGVAVYEQYF. In nucleotides, the CDR3 is TGTGCCAGCAGCCCGCAGACAGGGGTCGCGGTATACGAGCAGTACTTC.